Below are 20 T cell receptor beta chains sequenced from a single sample in a study of beta chain features in type 1 diabetes. General observations from the study: For Type 1 diabetes patients, all four CD4+ subsets carried TCRB CDR3s that were moderately but significantly shorter.

These receptors' targets are unknown. Every bit of the isolated RNA underwent reverse transcription, so sequencing read expressed TCRB transcripts. Here immunoSEQ multiplex PCR was the method, and the copy in TCRdb shows in-frame clones only, minus some. This table holds 680,000 or so clones, about an eighth found once. Sequencing was carried out using naive CD4+ T cells from blood. All receptors come from a man younger than 35 with type 1 diabetes.

The chain is built from TRBV6-5 and TRBJ1-2; no clear D gene. Between the trimmed V and J ends, which lost 0 bases and 4 bases, there was a span of 9 bases. The CDR3 totals 14 residues. CDR1 MNHEY and CDR2 SVGAGI come from the germline V gene. The CDR3 here is CASSYSFDAYGYTF. The DNA of the CDR3 is TGTGCCAGCAGTTACTCGTTCGATGCCTATGGCTACACCTTC.

On this clone: Its ends do not fully match the called genes, so a read error is possible. This specimen includes other DNA sequences encoding the same CDR3. The J gene is TRBJ1-2, the V gene TRBV4-1, with 8 positions matching TRBD1. The CDR3 is 15 residues long. Germline V gives CDR1 MGHRA, CDR2 YSYEKL. CDR3 bases: TGCGCCAGTAGCCAGGGGGGACAGGAAAACTATGGCTACACCTTC. Its protein product is CASSQGGQENYGYTF.

The chain carries TRBV11-2 and TRBJ2-2; 11 positions match TRBD2. CDR1 and CDR2 from the germline V gene are SGHAT and FQNNGV. This CDR3 spans 19 amino acids. J lost 1 base, V lost 0 bases, and 7 bases had no gene match. The CDR3 DNA is TGTGCCAGCAGCTTAGATCGAGCAGGACTAGCGGGGAACACCGGGGAGCTGTTTTTT. Amino acids: CASSLDRAGLAGNTGELFF. Full variable domain (remainder filled in from reference TRBV11-2 and TRBJ2-2): EAGVAQSPRYKIIEKRQSVAFWCNPISGHATLYWYQQILGQGPKLLIQFQNNGVVDDSQLPKDRFSAERLKGVDSTLKIQPAKLEDSAVYLCASSLDRAGLAGNTGELFFGEGSRLTVL.

This clone was counted a few times. The chain joins TRBV19 to TRBJ1-2; a possible D gene is TRBD1 (6 bases). The germline V and J ends were trimmed by 5 bases and 6 bases, with 19 bases remaining between them. This CDR3 region has 15 residues. CDR1 and CDR2 from the germline V gene are LNHDA and SQIVND (reference sequence). CDR3 amino acids: CASSEQSRTVDGYTF. The CDR3, as DNA: TGTGCCAGTAGTGAGCAATCCCGGACAGTTGATGGCTACACCTTC.

The J gene is TRBJ2-2, the V gene TRBV18; a weak D match, TRBD2 (6 bases). CDR3 length: 18 amino acids. V gave up 0 bases and J gave up 5 bases, with 19 bases separating them. Per germline, CDR1 KGHSH and CDR2 LQKENI. The CDR3 DNA is TGTGCCAGCTCACCACCGAATAGCCGCACCCGGGGGACCGGGGAGCTGTTTTTT. Its translation: CASSPPNSRTRGTGELFF.

V usage is TRBV5-1 and J usage is TRBJ2-2, with D possibly being TRBD1 (5 bases). Germline V CDR1 and CDR2: SGHRS, YFSETQ. The V end was cut by 4 bases, the J end by 4 bases, with 17 bases between. The CDR3 runs to 16 residues. Here the CDR3 reads CASSPPLGPGTGELFF. DNA of the CDR3: TGCGCCAGCAGCCCACCTTTGGGGCCGGGCACCGGGGAGCTGTTTTTT.

This chain's CDR3 is CASSTPTPGQTLNTEAFF. CDR3 nucleotides: TGTGCCAGTAGTACGCCAACACCGGGACAGACATTGAACACTGAAGCTTTCTTT. The chain uses TRBV19 and TRBJ1-1; 7 bases line up with TRBD1. The V gene's germline CDR1 is LNHDA and CDR2 SQIVND (reference sequence). Trimming cost V 4 bases and J 0 bases; bases outside gene matches: 14. The CDR3 loop spans 18 amino acids. Looking up the rest from reference TRBV19 and TRBJ1-1 gives the full variable domain: DGGITQSPKYLFRKEGQNVTLSCEQNLNHDAMYWYRQDPGQGLRLIYYSQIVNDFQKGDIAEGYSVSREKKESFPLTVTSAQKNPTAFYLCASSTPTPGQTLNTEAFFGQGTRLTVV.

The V and J genes are TRBV5-1 and TRBJ2-2; no reliable D call. This CDR3 contains 13 residues. Looked up from germline, CDR1 is SGHRS and CDR2 is YFSETQ. Trimming took 1 base from V and 6 from J, leaving 7 bases between them. CDR3 amino acids: CASSLISAGELFF. The CDR3 DNA is TGCGCCAGCAGCTTGATAAGCGCCGGGGAGCTGTTTTTT.

The chain employs TRBV28 and TRBJ2-3; maybe TRBD1 (6 bases). The V end was cut by 8 bases, the J end by 0 bases, with 18 bases between. This CDR3 spans 16 amino acids. Germline V gene sequence: CDR1 MDHEN, CDR2 SYDVKM. For the CDR3, the DNA is TGTGCCAGCCGGCCAGGGACACCTCTTAGCACAGATACGCAGTATTTT. It yields the protein CASRPGTPLSTDTQYF.

This chain joins TRBV30 and TRBJ2-4, with 12 bases identical to TRBD2. Germline CDR1 and CDR2: GTSNPN and SVGIG (reference sequence). The CDR3 sequence is 14 residues long. V dropped 4 bases and J dropped 6; count of bases not matched to a gene: 4. The CDR3 nucleotides read TGTGCCTGGAAGACTAGCGGGGGACCAAACATTCAGTACTTC. It is translated as CAWKTSGGPNIQYF.

This clone was observed a few times. The J gene is TRBJ2-7, the V gene TRBV11-2, with D maybe TRBD2 (6 bases). CDR1 and CDR2 (germline): SGHAT, FQNNGV. The CDR3 is 14 residues long. The germline V and J ends were trimmed by 2 bases and 2 bases, with 10 bases remaining between them. The CDR3 DNA reads TGTGCCAGCAGCTTACGGGACTGGACCTACGAGCAGTACTTC. Amino acid sequence: CASSLRDWTYEQYF.

The chain recombines TRBV6-6 with TRBJ1-1; D not resolved. The length of the CDR3 is 14 residues. Trimming removed 5 bases at V and 3 bases at J, with 13 bases between. Germline V gene data show CDR1 as MNHNY and CDR2 as SVGAGI (reference sequence). The CDR3 DNA reads as TGTGCCAGCAGTAGGAGGGCCTGGGACACTGAAGCTTTCTTT. It specifies CASSRRAWDTEAFF.

This clone turned up a few times. The rearrangement joins TRBV7-9 to TRBJ2-1; D tentatively reads TRBD1 or TRBD2 (5 bases each). Trimming removed 3 bases at V and 5 bases at J, with 14 bases between. CDR1 and CDR2 from the germline V gene are SEHNR and FQNEAQ (reference sequence). The CDR3 length is 15 residues. As DNA, the CDR3 is TGTGCCAGCAGCTTCCGGGCTGGGGGAGACAATGAGCAGTTCTTC. Protein: CASSFRAGGDNEQFF.

This clone showed up just a few times. The chain employs TRBV7-9 and TRBJ2-4, with D possibly TRBD1 on 5 matching bases. V was trimmed by 5 bases and J by 4 bases, leaving 18 bases between them. The germline V gene encodes CDR1 SEHNR and CDR2 FQNEAQ (reference sequence). The CDR3 consists of 16 residues. The CDR3 sequence: CASSHRQGRGKNIQYF. CDR3 nucleotide sequence: TGTGCCAGCAGCCACCGGCAGGGAAGAGGAAAAAACATTCAGTACTTC.

This rearrangement joins TRBV7-2 to TRBJ2-7; D may be TRBD2 (6 bases). Germline V CDR1 and CDR2: SGHTA, FQGNSA. The CDR3 consists of 15 residues. V was clipped by 2 bases and J by 3 bases, with 14 bases between them. The CDR3 sequence is CASSLSGGVDYEQYF. The CDR3 coding sequence is TGTGCCAGCAGCTTATCCGGGGGAGTGGACTACGAGCAGTACTTC.

This clone was counted a few times. The genes are TRBV4-1 and TRBJ2-1, with D unclear. The CDR3 totals 17 residues. CDR1 and CDR2 (germline): MGHRA, YSYEKL. The V gene lost 2 bases and the J gene lost 2 bases, with 16 bases spanning the gap. Written as DNA, the CDR3 is TGCGCCAGCAGCCAAAACACGGATAGGGCTGCCTACAATGAGCAGTTCTTC. Translated: CASSQNTDRAAYNEQFF.

This chain joins TRBV10-3 and TRBJ2-1; 8 bases are a match to TRBD2. The V segment lost 3 bases and the J segment 7 bases; nucleotides outside the gene matches: 14. CDR3 size: 17 residues. Per the germline V gene, CDR1 is ENHRY and CDR2 is SYGVKD. The CDR3 region is CAISDGAGDGRGNEQFF. In DNA form, the CDR3 reads TGTGCCATCAGTGACGGTGCGGGGGACGGGAGGGGTAATGAGCAGTTCTTC.

This clone was detected a few times. The chain uses TRBV5-6 and TRBJ2-2; D is possibly TRBD1 (5 bases). Germline V gives CDR1 SGHDT, CDR2 YYEEEE. V lost 4 bases, J lost 1 base, and 14 bases lay in between. This CDR3 is 16 amino acids long. CDR3 amino acids: CASSVGPQGNTGELFF. As DNA, the CDR3 is TGTGCCAGCAGCGTTGGGCCCCAGGGGAACACCGGGGAGCTGTTTTTT.

V is TRBV4-1 and J is TRBJ1-6, with 8 positions matching TRBD1. CDR1 MGHRA and CDR2 YSYEKL come from the germline V gene. There are 19 residues in the CDR3. V shed 2 bases, J shed 0 bases, and the junction held 9 bases outside the gene matches. Here the CDR3 reads CASSQNGGQGASYNSPLHF. The CDR3 coding sequence is TGCGCCAGCAGCCAAAACGGAGGGCAGGGGGCCTCCTATAATTCACCCCTCCACTTT.

This clone showed up just a few times. The gene calls are TRBV4-2 and TRBJ1-1; D remains unclear. This CDR3 has 14 amino acids. Per germline, CDR1 LGHNA and CDR2 YNFKEQ. Trimming left V 4 bases short and J 1 base short, with 10 bases between. The CDR3 DNA follows: TGTGCCAGCAGCCCGATACACTCGAACACTGAAGCTTTCTTT. Translated: CASSPIHSNTEAFF.